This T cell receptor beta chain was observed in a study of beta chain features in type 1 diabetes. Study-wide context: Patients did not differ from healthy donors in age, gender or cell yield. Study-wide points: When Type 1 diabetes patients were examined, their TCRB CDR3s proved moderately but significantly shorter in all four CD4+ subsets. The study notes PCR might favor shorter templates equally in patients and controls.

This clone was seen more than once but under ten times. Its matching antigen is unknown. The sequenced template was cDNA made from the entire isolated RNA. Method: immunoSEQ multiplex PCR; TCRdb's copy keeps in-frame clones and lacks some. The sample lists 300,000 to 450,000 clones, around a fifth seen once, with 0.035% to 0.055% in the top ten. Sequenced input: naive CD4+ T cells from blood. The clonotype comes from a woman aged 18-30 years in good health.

In DNA, the CDR3 is TGTGCCAGCAGCTCGTCAGATACGCAGTATTTT. Translation: CASSSSDTQYF. This chain joins TRBV11-1 and TRBJ2-3, with D unclear. CDR1 is SGHAT and CDR2 is FQDESV in the germline V gene (reference sequence). The CDR3 length is 11 residues. V dropped 4 bases and J dropped 4 bases, with 3 bases sitting between them.